Included here is one T cell receptor beta chain sequence, with context. Using a J-beta primer mix together with a sample-barcoded 5' primer, a second PCR was run for about 7 to 12 cycles. TCRdb used MiXCR to reprocess the 5' RACE reads, holding one entry per CDR3 protein. The top ten hold roughly 3.5% of the sample, which has roughly 800,000 distinct CDR3 sequences, approximately 25% seen once. The record originates from a study of blood T cells in healthy people across ages. The CDR3 extends over 13 amino acids. Looked up from germline, CDR1 is DFQATT and CDR2 is SNEGSKA (reference sequence). The same data also contributed to another study, on T cells of mothers and their children. That work states: Samples came from a few healthy Caucasian mothers and their six children. Primer M1S, used in the second PCR, introduced sample barcodes and 2-4 random nucleotides.

The chain recombines TRBV20-1 with TRBJ2-5; D possibly corresponds to TRBD2 (6 bases). The J call may be in error: the DNA end matches TRBJ2-7 better. This receptor was obtained from a boy aged 10-17 years in good health. The sequenced material came from blood. CDR3 in amino acids: CSAQAGSISEQYF. CDR3 sequence (DNA): TGCAGTGCTCAGGCCGGGAGTATTAGCGAGCAGTACTTC.